This T cell receptor beta chain was retrieved from a study of cytomegalovirus exposure and HLA in healthy donors. Use of 60 Vbeta and 13 Jbeta primers characterized the PCR. Assay used: immunoSEQ multiplex PCR; TCRdb lists only in-frame clones, some missing. Found here are about 200,000 clones, around four fifths of them singletons; the top ten hold approximately 1.5%. This clone appeared once. Sequenced: PBMCs. This receptor was taken from a man aged 45-60 years in good health and CMV-seronegative.

CDR3: CASSAPSQGSEKLFF. In DNA form, the CDR3 reads TGTGCCAGCAGCGCTCCATCACAGGGGAGTGAAAAACTGTTTTTT. The rearrangement links TRBV28 to TRBJ1-4; 7 bases agree with TRBD1. V shed 6 bases, J shed 7 bases, and the junction held 11 bases outside the gene matches. The CDR3 spans 15 residues. Per germline, CDR1 MDHEN and CDR2 SYDVKM.